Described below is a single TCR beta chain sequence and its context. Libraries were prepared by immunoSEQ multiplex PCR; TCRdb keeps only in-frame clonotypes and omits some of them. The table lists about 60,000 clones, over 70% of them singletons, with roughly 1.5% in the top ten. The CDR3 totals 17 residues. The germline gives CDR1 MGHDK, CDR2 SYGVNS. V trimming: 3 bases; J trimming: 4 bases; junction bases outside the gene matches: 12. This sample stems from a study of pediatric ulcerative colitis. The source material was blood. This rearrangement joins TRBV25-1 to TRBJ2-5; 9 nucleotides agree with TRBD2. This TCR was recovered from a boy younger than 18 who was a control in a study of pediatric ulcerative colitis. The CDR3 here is CASSDMVREGIGETQYF. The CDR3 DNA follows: TGTGCCAGCAGTGATATGGTGCGGGAGGGGATTGGAGAGACCCAGTACTTC.